One and the same sample provided the 13 T cell receptor beta chains below, sequenced in a study of naive and memory T cell subsets. The beta constant-region primer was an equimolar mix of two oligonucleotides covering TRBC1 and TRBC2. Four rounds of PCR amplified the ligated cDNA using nested alpha and beta constant-region primers plus SP2. TCRdb ran MiXCR on the UMI-ligation and nested PCR reads and lists one entry per CDR3 protein. The sample has more than 120,000 distinct CDR3 sequences; more than 15% are singletons. General study results and limits: A few larger clonotypes appeared in naive repertoires, especially CD8, possibly memory cells re-expressing CD45RA.

No antigen has been assigned to these receptors. Sequenced: naive CD8+ T cells from blood. Receptors originate from a human donor in good health.

The CDR3 nucleotides read TGTGCCAGCACGACTAGCGTCACAGATACGCAGTATTTT. It yields the protein CASTTSVTDTQYF. V and J are TRBV6-6 and TRBJ2-3, with 8 bases identical to TRBD2. The CDR3 is 13 amino acids. Germline CDR1 is MNHNY and CDR2 is SVGAGI (reference sequence). The junction had 2 bases not matched to a gene; V was cut back by 7 bases and J by 2 bases.

V usage is TRBV28 and J usage is TRBJ1-2; D is possibly TRBD1 (5 bases). V was trimmed by 5 bases and J by 10 bases, leaving 26 bases between them. Looked up from germline, CDR1 is MDHEN and CDR2 is SYDVKM. CDR3 length: 16 amino acids. CDR3 protein: CASSPSTRTPSWVYTF. The CDR3 region has the DNA TGTGCCAGCAGTCCCTCTACCCGGACACCCTCATGGGTCTACACCTTC.

This clonotype was recorded only once. This chain joins TRBV6-2 or TRBV6-3 and TRBJ1-1, with D possibly matching TRBD1 (5 bases). Looked up from germline, CDR1 is MNHEY and CDR2 is SVGEGT. The length of the CDR3 is 12 residues. V was trimmed by 2 bases and J by 8 bases, leaving 9 bases between them. Here the CDR3 reads CASSYVGREAFF. Written as DNA, the CDR3 is TGTGCCAGCAGTTACGTGGGGCGGGAAGCTTTCTTT.

This clonotype has only a few counts. The rearrangement links TRBV7-6 to TRBJ2-2, with 8 bases matching TRBD2. The germline V gene encodes CDR1 SGHVS and CDR2 FNYEAQ. The CDR3 has 19 residues. The ends lost 5 bases at V and 5 bases at J; junction bases unmatched: 19. The CDR3 region is CASSPGGRGALRHTGELFF. DNA of the CDR3: TGTGCCAGCAGCCCCGGAGGGCGGGGGGCGCTTCGTCATACCGGGGAGCTGTTTTTT.

V usage is TRBV12-3 or TRBV12-4 and J usage is TRBJ2-3; 10 nucleotides line up with TRBD2. V lost 5 bases, J lost 2 bases, and 7 bases stayed unmatched. The CDR3 is made up of 16 amino acids. CDR3 sequence: CASSPSGTSATDTQYF. CDR3 nucleotide sequence: TGTGCCAGCAGTCCATCCGGGACTAGCGCCACAGATACGCAGTATTTT.

This clonotype was picked up a small number of times. The chain recombines TRBV18 with TRBJ2-5; D unresolved. CDR3 length: 12 amino acids. Germline CDR1 KGHSH, CDR2 LQKENI. Trimming stripped 2 bases from V and 5 bases from J, with 6 bases between. In nucleotides, the CDR3 is TGTGCCAGCTCACCAGGATCTGAGACCCAGTACTTC. It specifies CASSPGSETQYF.

This clonotype was seen only a few times. The rearrangement uses TRBV7-9 and TRBJ2-7, with 9 bases lining up with TRBD2. The V segment lost 5 bases and the J segment 3 bases; nucleotides outside the gene matches: 5. This CDR3 has 14 amino acids. CDR1 is SEHNR and CDR2 is FQNEAQ in the germline V gene (reference sequence). The CDR3 DNA follows: TGTGCCAGCAGCCCCGGGACTAGCCGCTACGAGCAGTACTTC. It encodes CASSPGTSRYEQYF. Full variable domain (missing parts from reference TRBV7-9 and TRBJ2-7): DTGVSQNPRHKITKRGQNVTFRCDPISEHNRLYWYRQTLGQGPEFLTYFQNEAQLEKSRLLSDRFSAERPKGSFSTLEIQRTEQGDSAMYLCASSPGTSRYEQYFGPGTRLTVT.

This clonotype has a handful of counts. The chain links TRBV7-9 to TRBJ2-2; tentatively, D is TRBD2 (5 bases). Between the trimmed V and J ends, which lost 2 bases and 7 bases, there was a span of 11 bases. CDR1 SEHNR and CDR2 FQNEAQ come from the germline V gene (reference sequence). The CDR3 length is 14 residues. In nucleotides, the CDR3 is TGTGCCAGCAGCTTATCCGTCGGGAACGGGGAGCTGTTTTTT. Translating gives CASSLSVGNGELFF.

This clonotype was detected only a few times. This chain joins TRBV4-1 and TRBJ2-7; TRBD1 aligns across 7 bases. With 4 bases clipped from V and 0 bases from J, the junction kept 6 bases outside the gene matches. The CDR3 consists of 15 residues. Germline-derived CDR1 and CDR2 are MGHRA and YSYEKL. As DNA, the CDR3 is TGCGCCAGCAGCCTACAGGGGTCGAGCTCCTACGAGCAGTACTTC. Residues: CASSLQGSSSYEQYF.

The gene calls are TRBV7-8 and TRBJ1-1; a weak D match, TRBD1 (5 bases). This CDR3 is built from 12 residues. Trimming cost V 5 bases and J 7 bases, with 11 bases left between them. The germline V gene has CDR1 SGHVS and CDR2 FQNEAQ. In DNA form, the CDR3 reads TGTGCCAGCAGCCCGGGGGGGGATGAAGCTTTCTTT. Amino acids: CASSPGGDEAFF.

This clonotype was seen a handful of times. This chain uses TRBV2 with TRBJ2-3; D gene ambiguous. This CDR3 spans 13 amino acids. The V end was cut by 8 bases, the J end by 1 base, with 10 bases between. Germline CDR1 SNHLY, CDR2 FYNNEI. The CDR3 DNA sequence: TGTGCCAGCGAAGAACTGCGCACAGATACGCAGTATTTT. Protein sequence: CASEELRTDTQYF.

This clonotype has just a few counts. J is TRBJ1-1 and V is TRBV5-1; perhaps TRBD1 as D (6 bases). V dropped 1 base and J dropped 7 bases, with 23 bases sitting between them. CDR3 length: 17 amino acids. The V gene's germline CDR1 is SGHRS and CDR2 YFSETQ. As DNA, the CDR3 is TGCGCCAGCAGCTTGAAGGGACAACCCCACCAAGGTGGTGAAGCTTTCTTT. Translating gives CASSLKGQPHQGGEAFF.

This sequence joins TRBV5-1 and TRBJ1-2; 9 bases are a match to TRBD1. This CDR3 comprises 15 residues. The germline V gene has CDR1 SGHRS and CDR2 YFSETQ. The V segment lost 4 bases and the J segment 4 bases; nucleotides outside the gene matches: 8. The CDR3 is CASSGDREVGYGYTF. CDR3 DNA: TGCGCCAGCAGCGGGGACAGGGAAGTCGGCTATGGCTACACCTTC.